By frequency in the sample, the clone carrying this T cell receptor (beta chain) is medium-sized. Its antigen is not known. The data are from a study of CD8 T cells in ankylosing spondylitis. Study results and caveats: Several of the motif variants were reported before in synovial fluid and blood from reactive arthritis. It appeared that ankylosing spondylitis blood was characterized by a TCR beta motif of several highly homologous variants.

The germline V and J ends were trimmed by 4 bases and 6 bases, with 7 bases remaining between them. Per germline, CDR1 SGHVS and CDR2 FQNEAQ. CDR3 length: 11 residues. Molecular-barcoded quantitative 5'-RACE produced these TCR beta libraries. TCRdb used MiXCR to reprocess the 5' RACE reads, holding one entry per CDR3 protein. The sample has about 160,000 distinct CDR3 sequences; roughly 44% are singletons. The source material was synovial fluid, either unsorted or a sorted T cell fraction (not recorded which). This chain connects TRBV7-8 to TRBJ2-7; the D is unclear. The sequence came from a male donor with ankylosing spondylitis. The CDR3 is CASSSTGEQYF. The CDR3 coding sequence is TGTGCCAGCAGCTCGACTGGCGAGCAGTACTTC.